These 30 T cell receptor beta chains share one sample of origin, sequenced in a study of shared clonotypes between healthy human individuals. Sequenced by immunoSEQ multiplex PCR; TCRdb stores in-frame clones only, minus some. The data contain approximately 2,000,000 clones, 92% of them singletons. The specimen sequenced was naive CD4+ T cells from PBMCs. Noted subset: CD45RA+ positively selected. These TCRs come from a man younger than 35 in good health. Some clones in this sample may be carry-over from other donors' samples.

This clone has just one count. The chain couples TRBV5-1 to TRBJ2-3; maybe TRBD2 (5 bases). Germline V gene lookup returns CDR1 SGHRS and CDR2 YFSETQ. The CDR3 runs to 14 residues. V was clipped by 2 bases and J by 4 bases, with 11 bases between them. The CDR3 nucleotides are TGCGCCAGCAGCTTCGGGCGGGCGGCAGATACGCAGTATTTT. It yields the protein CASSFGRAADTQYF.

The chain is built from TRBV6-5 and TRBJ2-7; D not certain. This CDR3 is built from 11 residues. The germline V gene encodes CDR1 MNHEY and CDR2 SVGAGI. V was clipped by 6 bases and J by 5 bases, with 8 bases between them. CDR3 protein: CASRGLHEQYF. The CDR3 DNA sequence: TGTGCCAGCAGAGGGCTCCACGAGCAGTACTTC.

On this clone: The sample has other DNA sequences that encode this CDR3 too. The V gene is TRBV5-1, the J gene TRBJ1-4; 7 bases fit TRBD1. In germline, CDR1 is SGHRS, CDR2 YFSETQ. Germline trimming cut 0 bases from V and 6 bases from J; bases unmatched to any gene: 2. The CDR3 consists of 14 residues. For the CDR3, the DNA is TGCGCCAGCAGCTTGGACAGGGGAGATGAAAAACTGTTTTTT. Residues: CASSLDRGDEKLFF.

J is TRBJ2-2 and V is TRBV6-6, with 12 bases matching TRBD2. J was trimmed by 6 bases and V by 5 bases; bases with no gene match: 4. The germline gives CDR1 MNHNY, CDR2 SVGAGI (reference sequence). CDR3 size: 15 residues. The DNA for the CDR3 is TGTGCCAGCAGTCGACTAGCGGGAGATGCCGGGGAGCTGTTTTTT. Protein: CASSRLAGDAGELFF.

This chain uses TRBV9 with TRBJ2-2; 9 nucleotides match TRBD1. This CDR3 contains 16 residues. Germline CDR1 SGDLS, CDR2 YYNGEE. V lost 3 bases, J lost 4 bases, and 7 bases stayed unmatched. The chain's CDR3 is CASSERDRVGTGELFF. In DNA, the CDR3 is TGTGCCAGCAGCGAAAGGGACAGGGTCGGCACCGGGGAGCTGTTTTTT.

V usage is TRBV5-1 and J usage is TRBJ2-1, with TRBD2 matching over 11 bases. The V segment lost 4 bases and the J segment 6 bases; nucleotides outside the gene matches: 6. In germline, CDR1 is SGHRS, CDR2 YFSETQ. CDR3 length: 15 residues. The CDR3 bases are TGCGCCAGCAGCCCGCTAGCGGGAGGTATCAATGAGCAGTTCTTC. Amino acid sequence: CASSPLAGGINEQFF.

The chain joins TRBV4-1 to TRBJ1-1; D remains ambiguous. The CDR3 consists of 16 residues. Trimming took off 4 bases at V and 4 bases at J, with 19 bases between the two ends. Germline CDR1 and CDR2: MGHRA and YSYEKL. The CDR3 reads CASSLYSDGVSTEAFF. Written as DNA, the CDR3 is TGCGCCAGCAGCCTTTACTCGGACGGTGTTAGCACTGAAGCTTTCTTT.

The chain employs TRBV6-5 and TRBJ2-7; D might be TRBD2 (5 bases). The CDR3 runs 15 residues. Trimming left V 9 bases short and J 6 bases short, with 24 bases between. CDR1 and CDR2 (germline): MNHEY, SVGAGI. The CDR3 region is CARGRRLCVWGEQYF. CDR3 DNA sequence: TGTGCCAGGGGGAGACGACTATGTGTTTGGGGCGAGCAGTACTTC.

The chain is built from TRBV28 and TRBJ2-2, with D possibly matching TRBD1 (6 bases). This CDR3 contains 14 residues. Trimming removed 7 bases at V and 0 bases at J, with 9 bases between. Germline CDR1 reads MDHEN; CDR2 reads SYDVKM. The CDR3 bases are TGTGCCAGCACCGGGACATCGAACACCGGGGAGCTGTTTTTT. Its protein product is CASTGTSNTGELFF.

The V and J genes are TRBV19 and TRBJ1-2; TRBD1 might be the D (5 bases). V was shortened by 5 bases and J by 5 bases, with 18 bases between the two germline ends. Germline CDR1 reads LNHDA; CDR2 reads SQIVND (reference sequence). The CDR3 is made up of 15 amino acids. The chain's CDR3 is CASSLYSAGSYGYTF. DNA of the CDR3: TGTGCCAGTAGTCTCTACTCGGCAGGGTCTTATGGCTACACCTTC.

This chain joins TRBV25-1 and TRBJ2-2; 7 bases fit TRBD1. CDR3 size: 13 residues. The germline CDR1 and CDR2 sequences are MGHDK and SYGVNS. Unmatched junction bases numbered 3, after V lost 6 bases and J lost 5 bases. The CDR3 loop is CASREQGTGELFF. For the CDR3, the DNA is TGTGCCAGCAGGGAACAGGGGACCGGGGAGCTGTTTTTT. Together with reference TRBV25-1 and TRBJ2-2, the CDR3 gives the full variable domain: EADIYQTPRYLVIGTGKKITLECSQTMGHDKMYWYQQDPGMELHLIHYSYGVNSTEKGDLSSESTVSRIRTEHFPLTLESARPSHTSQYLCASREQGTGELFFGEGSRLTVL.

The CDR3 bases are TGTGCCAGCAGCCCAGCGGGACCCAGGGGCGAGCAGTACTTC. It codes for CASSPAGPRGEQYF. J is TRBJ2-7 and V is TRBV7-3; perhaps TRBD2 as D (7 bases). The CDR3 runs to 14 residues. Germline lookup yields CDR1 SGHTA and CDR2 FQGTGA. V lost 5 bases, J lost 6 bases, and 17 bases lay in between.

The chain combines TRBV29-1 with TRBJ2-3, with TRBD2 as a possible D gene (5 bases). Trimming stripped 3 bases from V and 1 base from J, with 14 bases between. The CDR3 extends over 15 amino acids. The germline gives CDR1 SQVTM, CDR2 ANQGSEA. CDR3 loop: CSVESRRRGTDTQYF. In DNA form, the CDR3 reads TGCAGCGTTGAGTCCCGGAGGAGAGGCACAGATACGCAGTATTTT.

Note on this clone: The sample contains more than one DNA sequence encoding this CDR3. V is TRBV9 and J is TRBJ1-1; a weak D match, TRBD1 (5 bases). This CDR3 has 14 residues. Germline CDR1 SGDLS, CDR2 YYNGEE. Trimming left V 2 bases short and J 0 bases short, with 8 bases between. The DNA for the CDR3 is TGTGCCAGCAGCGTCGCAGGGATGAACACTGAAGCTTTCTTT. Residues: CASSVAGMNTEAFF.

The gene calls are TRBV6-6 and TRBJ2-5, with a weak D call TRBD2 (8 bases). The CDR3 covers 15 residues. Trimming took off 0 bases at V and 5 bases at J, with 13 bases between the two ends. CDR1 and CDR2 (germline): MNHNY, SVGAGI (reference sequence). CDR3 sequence reads: CASSYSGGGRETQYF. CDR3 coding DNA: TGTGCCAGCAGTTACTCAGGGGGCGGGAGGGAGACCCAGTACTTC.

This clone has only one observation. The chain couples TRBV28 to TRBJ2-2; 7 bases agree with TRBD2. The CDR3 contains 16 residues. V was clipped by 5 bases and J by 6 bases; unmatched bases: 12. Looked up from germline, CDR1 is MDHEN and CDR2 is SYDVKM. CDR3 protein: CASSSNRGRKAGELFF. The CDR3 DNA reads TGTGCCAGCAGTAGCAATCGCGGGAGAAAAGCCGGGGAGCTGTTTTTT.

In this sample, this clone turned up a few times. CDR3 DNA: TGTGCCACCAAACCTTATGGGACCGTCATAGGCGGCTACACCTTC. It encodes CATKPYGTVIGGYTF. The chain has TRBV5-6 and TRBJ1-2, with a weak D call TRBD1 (5 bases). CDR1 and CDR2 (germline): SGHDT, YYEEEE. Trimming stripped 9 bases from V and 8 bases from J, with 26 bases between. The CDR3 extends over 15 amino acids.

This chain links TRBV4-3 with TRBJ2-7; D unresolved. Germline CDR1 reads LGHNA; CDR2 reads YSLEER. Trimming cost V 4 bases and J 0 bases, with 19 bases left between them. The CDR3 length is 17 residues. CDR3: CASSPYFETPSSYEQYF. The CDR3 DNA reads TGCGCCAGCAGCCCATACTTTGAAACGCCAAGCTCCTACGAGCAGTACTTC.

The chain is built from TRBV10-3 and TRBJ2-5; weak D call: TRBD2 (6 bases). The germline CDR1 and CDR2 sequences are ENHRY and SYGVKD. There are 13 residues in the CDR3. V was trimmed by 10 bases and J by 3 bases, leaving 15 bases between them. The CDR3 sequence is CATLRDSEETQYF. The CDR3 region has the DNA TGTGCCACTCTCCGGGACTCGGAAGAGACCCAGTACTTC.

This clone was counted only a few times. The chain combines TRBV6-5 with TRBJ1-2; D may be TRBD1 (5 bases). Trimming removed 8 bases from V and 8 bases from J, with 6 bases in between. The CDR3 loop spans 9 amino acids. Germline lookup yields CDR1 MNHEY and CDR2 SVGAGI. The CDR3 nucleotides read TGTGCCAGCGGGGCGGGCTACACCTTC. Protein: CASGAGYTF.

This chain connects TRBV27 to TRBJ1-2; 8 nucleotides align to TRBD1. CDR1 and CDR2 (germline): MNHEY, SMNVEV (reference sequence). This CDR3 has 13 residues. Germline trimming cut 5 bases from V and 6 bases from J; bases unmatched to any gene: 5. The CDR3 is CASSPQGADGYTF. The CDR3 DNA is TGTGCCAGCAGTCCTCAGGGGGCGGATGGCTACACCTTC.

The chain joins TRBV7-5 to TRBJ1-4; TRBD1, the D gene given by the table, was not confirmed from the DNA. TRBV7-5 is tagged as a pseudogene. The CDR3 sequence is 13 residues long. The CDR3 reads CVRSPDSYEKLFF. CDR3 DNA sequence: TGTGTCAGAAGCCCGGACAGCTATGAAAAACTGTTTTTT.

The count of this clone is one. The chain uses TRBV19 and TRBJ2-5, with TRBD1 matching over 9 bases. J lost 7 bases, V lost 9 bases, and 15 bases had no gene match. CDR3 size: 15 residues. CDR1 LNHDA and CDR2 SQIVND come from the germline V gene (reference sequence). The CDR3, as DNA: TGTGCCAGCAAAGACCGGGACAGGGCCTACGGGACCCAGTACTTC. Translation: CASKDRDRAYGTQYF.

This chain joins TRBV5-1 and TRBJ2-7; TRBD2 is a possible D gene (5 bases). CDR3 length: 13 residues. CDR1 and CDR2 from the germline V gene are SGHRS and YFSETQ. Trimming removed 7 bases at V and 3 bases at J, with 14 bases between. The CDR3 DNA sequence: TGCGCCAGCGGAGGCGGAAAGAGCTACGAGCAGTACTTC. As protein: CASGGGKSYEQYF.

In this sample, this clone turned up once. This chain connects TRBV5-1 to TRBJ2-5, with TRBD2 identical over 10 bases. Germline CDR1 and CDR2: SGHRS and YFSETQ. The CDR3 has 14 residues. V shed 4 bases, J shed 3 bases, and the junction held 3 bases outside the gene matches. This chain's CDR3 is CASSRTSGKETQYF. CDR3 in DNA: TGCGCCAGCAGCAGGACTAGCGGAAAAGAGACCCAGTACTTC.

The chain links TRBV27 to TRBJ1-5; possibly TRBD1 for D (5 bases). CDR3 length: 14 amino acids. V lost 3 bases and J 7 bases, leaving 13 bases between the germline ends. The V gene's germline CDR1 is MNHEY and CDR2 SMNVEV (reference sequence). CDR3 amino acids: CASSFLSRGQPQHF. The CDR3 nucleotides are TGTGCCAGCAGTTTTCTCAGTAGGGGCCAGCCCCAGCATTTT.

The chain links TRBV5-4 to TRBJ2-7, with 10 nucleotides matching TRBD1. CDR1 SGHNT and CDR2 YYREEE come from the germline V gene (reference sequence). CDR3 length: 14 residues. The V and J ends lost 5 bases and 5 bases, in that order; junction bases with no gene match: 7. The CDR3 loop is CASSSGQGTDEQYF. The DNA of the CDR3 is TGTGCCAGCAGTTCGGGACAGGGGACGGACGAGCAGTACTTC.

V usage is TRBV19 and J usage is TRBJ1-3; D might be TRBD1 (6 bases). The CDR3 is 16 amino acids. The ends were cut back, 5 bases at V and 3 bases at J, with 17 bases in the middle. CDR1 is LNHDA and CDR2 is SQIVND in the germline V gene (reference sequence). The CDR3 nucleotides read TGTGCCAGTAGTTCCCCGGGGAGGGGGAATGGAAACACCATATATTTT. Its translation: CASSSPGRGNGNTIYF.

With respect to this clone: Other DNA sequences within the sample encode an identical CDR3. The chain is built from TRBV5-1 and TRBJ2-3; TRBD2 matches 13 bases. V was pared by 4 bases and J by 6 bases, with 8 bases of the junction left unmatched. Germline CDR1 reads SGHRS; CDR2 reads YFSETQ. The CDR3 has 16 amino acids. The CDR3 protein is CASSTGLAGATDTQYF. The CDR3 DNA sequence: TGCGCCAGCAGCACCGGACTAGCGGGAGCAACGGATACGCAGTATTTT.

The chain employs TRBV5-1 and TRBJ1-1; D not certain. Trimming stripped 1 base from V and 7 bases from J, with 14 bases between. This CDR3 is 14 amino acids long. CDR1 is SGHRS and CDR2 is YFSETQ in the germline V gene. The chain's CDR3 is CASSLSPEFGEAFF. In DNA, the CDR3 is TGCGCCAGCAGCTTGTCCCCGGAGTTCGGTGAAGCTTTCTTT.